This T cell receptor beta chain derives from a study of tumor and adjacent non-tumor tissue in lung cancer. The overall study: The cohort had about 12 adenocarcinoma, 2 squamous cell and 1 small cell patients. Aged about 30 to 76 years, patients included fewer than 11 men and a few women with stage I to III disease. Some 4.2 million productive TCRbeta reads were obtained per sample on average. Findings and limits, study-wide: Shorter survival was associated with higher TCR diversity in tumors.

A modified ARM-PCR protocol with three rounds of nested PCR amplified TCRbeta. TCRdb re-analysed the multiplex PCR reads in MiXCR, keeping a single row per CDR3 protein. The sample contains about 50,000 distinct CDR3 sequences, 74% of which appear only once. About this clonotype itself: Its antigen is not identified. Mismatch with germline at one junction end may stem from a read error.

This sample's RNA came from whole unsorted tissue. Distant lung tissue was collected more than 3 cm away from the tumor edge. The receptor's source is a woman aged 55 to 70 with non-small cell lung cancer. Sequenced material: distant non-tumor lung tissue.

The CDR3 sequence: CASSKNTPTGTLGNAIYF. The CDR3 region has the DNA TGTGCCAGCAGTAAAAACACCCCGACAGGCACCCTCGGAAACGCCATATATTTT. The chain links TRBV6-5 to TRBJ1-3; D perhaps matches TRBD1 (6 bases). The CDR3 sequence is 18 residues long. The germline gives CDR1 MNHEY, CDR2 SVGAGI.